This T cell receptor (beta chain) was captured in a study of cytomegalovirus exposure and HLA in healthy donors (dated by TCRdb to the late 2010s). About the study as a whole: An earlier analysis of 587 of the donors reported under 300 Gb of sequence data and 117 million unique TCR beta sequences obtained from about 180 million T cells. An early release covering roughly 600 HLA-typed donors comprised about 310 gigabases of sequencing data and around 86 million unique TCR sequences. Of the roughly 400 genotyped donors, about 80% fell in the genetic ancestry cluster associated with self-reported Caucasian donors. The study aimed to test whether cataloging public T cell receptors could reveal signatures of past pathogen exposure. The study profiled the T cell repertoires of 550 to 700 subjects by immunosequencing and related them to cytomegalovirus serostatus. Besides the first cohort of roughly 700 subjects, a separate validation cohort made up of 120 or so different subjects was used. The study combined high-throughput TCR immunosequencing, statistical association of individual TCRs with disease status, and machine learning to predict cytomegalovirus infection status. To study patterns of TCR occurrence, a later analysis re-analyzed previously published TCR beta repertoires from more than 550 donors and added high-resolution HLA genotyping. Rather than using new phenotypic data, the later analysis identified candidate immune exposures from TCR beta sequences and from how often those sequences occurred across donors. An earlier analysis of around 540 of the donors applied high-throughput TCR beta sequencing to assess whether each TCR beta V gene segment acted as functional or pseudogenic. Donor age, sex, ethnicity and CMV serostatus were compiled alongside the repertoire data. A later genetic analysis took genome-wide SNP genotypes for about 60% of the roughly 670 donors and used that subset as a discovery cohort. Every repertoire in the discovery cohort had been generated on one and the same sequencing platform. Class I and class II HLA loci were covered by the typing at four-digit resolution. The number of donors typed differed by locus, with roughly 620-640 for A, B, C, DRB1 and DQB1, approximately 500 for DQA1, 600 to 610 for DPA1, and 400 to 490 for DPB1. About five DR-DQ haplotypes were treated as single units for association and clustering because of strong linkage in the cohort. Across around 400 genotyped donors of the cohort, an average of approximately 240,000 unique TCR beta nucleotide sequences per donor were sequenced, and 15% to 20% of those sequences were non-productive.

The library was produced with the immunoSEQ multiplex PCR assay. A mixture of 60 forward primers for TCR Vbeta segments and 13 reverse primers for TCR Jbeta segments was used in the multiplex PCR. The CDR3 region of rearranged TCR beta genes was amplified from genomic DNA with a multiplex PCR assay. The Illumina HiSeq System was used to sequence the amplified TCR beta libraries as 87-base-pair reads. In the source study's methods: Across the roughly 600 repertoires, a later analysis counted 75 million to 90 million unique TCR beta chains, 9.5 million to 12 million of which were shared by at least two donors. Raw reads were error-corrected and collapsed into unique sequences with a nearest-neighbor algorithm that merged closely related sequences to remove PCR and sequencing errors. Alignment of CDR3 sequences to IMGT reference sequences was used to assign V, D and J gene segments. For a sequence to be retained, at least a six-nucleotide match to both a V gene segment and a J gene segment was required. Rearrangements were classified as productive when the CDR3 lacked stop codons and remained in frame with V and J, and all other rearrangements were classified as non-productive. CDR3 was defined according to IMGT convention as the region running from the second conserved V-encoded cysteine to the conserved J-encoded phenylalanine. The earlier analysis of some 540 of the donors excluded any sequence lacking an unambiguous match to a single V gene segment. An earlier analysis of several hundred of the donors called V segments functional above 56.7% productive rearrangements and segregating when the between-donor standard deviation exceeded 5%. To diagnose cytomegalovirus status from the catalog of TCR beta chain sequences, a statistical classification framework was built. In a later analysis, V and J genes were assigned by comparing TCR nucleotide sequences against IMGT/GENE-DB human TR gene sequences. In a later analysis, CDR3 sequences and most-parsimonious VDJ recombination scenarios were assigned using the TCRdist pipeline. In a later analysis, each TCR beta chain was defined by its CDR3 amino acid sequence together with its V-gene family, and reads lacking a unique V-gene family were excluded. To address suspected cross-contamination and a sequencing artifact, a later analysis removed under 600 highly shared, low-generation-probability nucleotide sequences. In a later analysis, a clonal expansion index was calculated for each public chain from normalized within-repertoire ranks of inferred template counts. In a later analysis, generation probabilities were computed with a VDJ recombination model fitted to out-of-frame rearrangements, and the resulting probabilities were checked against IGoR. In a later analysis, hypergeometric tests were used to score TCR-TCR, TCR-HLA and TCR-CMV co-occurrence, with a repertoire-size bias correction applied to TCR pairs. A later analysis estimated false discovery rates by permuting HLA or CMV assignments 20 times. In a later analysis, co-occurring TCRs were grouped with DBSCAN, and TCRdist sequence similarity was added when clustering was performed within HLA-allele-positive subsets. Repertoires with fewer than 30,000 or more than 120,000 public chains, plus five repertoires with anomalous nucleotide sharing, were excluded from co-occurrence clustering. Held by TCRdb, this immuneACCESS table contains in-frame sequences only and omits some clones. Under half of the omission traces to an unresolved V gene where checked; the cause of the rest is unknown. The V and J calls and clone size come from that table; D and trimming were worked out from the DNA. Present in this sample are over 150,000 clones, 82% of which were seen just once. The ten top clones hold approximately 1.6% of the sample.

Paper-wide results and their limitations: A further reported finding was that TCR beta sequences accurately predicted the HLA-A and HLA-B alleles for most subjects in the first cohort. A group of highly shared sequence variants was considered likely to be a technical artifact of the sequencing pipeline. In a later analysis, several top co-occurrence clusters were reported to appear linked to parvovirus B19, influenza, CMV and Epstein-Barr virus. Specific HLA alleles were associated with about 17,000 TCR beta sequences at a false discovery rate of 0.05 in a later analysis. The authors suggested that the approach could potentially be generalized to other disease states and immunological phenotypes. The cohort was sequenced for TCR beta chains only, and without alpha or paired-chain data the features that could be detected were limited. Most CMV-associated TCR beta chains appeared to be HLA-restricted in a later analysis, and the HLA associations seemed to be driven largely by CMV exposure. When HLA alleles, especially DR and DQ, strongly co-occurred, TCR associations were difficult to assign to individual alleles. Most TCR sequences were observed very rarely across donors, whereas some public TCRs were present in many individuals. V-gene and J-gene trimming of TCR beta chains was associated with a missense DCLRE1C variant in a later genetic analysis, and the association was replicated in an independent cohort. Three of the identified cytomegalovirus-associated TCR beta chains were confirmed in vitro to be specific for cytomegalovirus antigens. In both the original and validation cohorts, the classifier was reported to diagnose cytomegalovirus status with high specificity and sensitivity. In a later analysis, TCR association rates were found to vary across HLA loci, with the most associated TCRs seen for DRB1 alleles and the fewest for HLA-C alleles. Because some donors lacked HLA typing at each locus, the association tests relied only on the typed subset. In an earlier analysis of some 540 of the donors, most TCR beta V segments appeared in productive rearrangements about 87% or about 30% of the time, broadly matching IMGT annotations. The only immune exposure information available for the cohort was CMV serostatus. Around 16 rarely observed V segments, including chromosome 9 orphons, were excluded from the earlier analysis of several hundred of the donors because counts were too low. Some IMGT-functional V segments, including TRBV6-2 and TRBV6-3, could not be told apart with the 87-base-pair reads, so those segments were excluded. The presence/absence analyses assumed that sequencing depth was roughly uniform across donors, and that assumption may not be true. Compared with equally common non-associated chains, HLA-associated TCR beta chains in a later analysis were more clonally expanded and had lower generation probabilities. Correlated functional status among segregating V segments might be attributable to linkage disequilibrium, but an unknown experimental factor could not be ruled out. The study gave a list of around 170 TCR beta chains associated with cytomegalovirus. Compared with the roughly 700-donor mean, donors in an Asian-associated ancestry cluster had fewer N-insertions in productive TCRs, according to a later genetic analysis.

CDR1 and CDR2, looked up from the germline V gene, are MGHRA and YSYEKL. Including the terminal cysteine and phenylalanine, the CDR3 comprises 15 residues. The sequence is cut down to CDR3 DNA, 45 bases in frame from base 1. Unmatched junction bases come to 8, with V trimmed by 0 bases and J by 8 bases. About this clone itself: What antigen it recognizes has not been identified. No quality values exist for individual bases; no much larger clone is one base distant.

The cohort was made up of 650 to 700 healthy bone marrow donors. At the time of sampling, every cohort member was nominally healthy, though immune exposures that went unrecorded were likely present. The donor was CMV seropositive and belonged to the group of around 300 seropositive cohort members. A peripheral blood sample was provided by each donor, and peripheral blood mononuclear cells were used for TCR beta sequencing. The Qiagen DNeasy Blood Extraction Kit was used to extract genomic DNA from the blood cell samples. The rearranged chain carries TRBV4-1 and TRBJ1-2; the junction holds 8 bases that match TRBD1. This TCR was sampled from a girl aged 10-17 years in good health and CMV-seropositive. The sample taken for sequencing was PBMCs. The CDR3 reads as follows: CASSQESEDRVGYTF. The bases read TGCGCCAGCAGCCAAGAGAGTGAGGACAGGGTCGGCTACACCTTC.